Here is one T cell receptor (beta chain) with its context. It has no known antigen specificity. Nothing much larger sits one base from this clone, and base qualities are not available. The cohort consisted of more than 650 healthy bone marrow donors. At the time of sampling, every cohort member was nominally healthy, though immune exposures that went unrecorded were likely present. The donor was CMV seronegative and was included in the group of several hundred seronegative cohort members. Every donor gave a peripheral blood sample, and the peripheral blood mononuclear cells from that sample were used for TCR beta sequencing. Genomic DNA extraction from the blood cell samples was performed with the Qiagen DNeasy Blood Extraction Kit. The data were taken from a study of cytomegalovirus exposure and HLA in healthy donors (dated by TCRdb to about 2017). General notes on the study: An earlier analysis of roughly 570 of the donors reported 276 Gb of sequence data and approximately 120 million unique TCR beta sequences obtained from roughly 180 million T cells. Because of strong linkage in the cohort, roughly five DR-DQ haplotypes were treated as single units for association and clustering. Both class I and class II loci were covered by HLA typing, at four-digit resolution. The number of donors typed differed by locus, with roughly 629-640 for A, B, C, DRB1 and DQB1, approximately 500 for DQA1, over 600 for DPA1, and approximately 470 for DPB1. High-throughput TCR immunosequencing, statistical association of individual TCRs with disease status, and machine learning were combined to predict cytomegalovirus infection status. All discovery cohort repertoires had been generated using a single sequencing platform. In a later genetic analysis, genome-wide SNP genotypes for about 55% of the roughly 700 donors were used, and that subset was treated as a discovery cohort. In addition to the first cohort of 666 subjects, a separate validation cohort of about 120 different subjects was used. In the later analysis, no new phenotypic data were used to find candidate immune exposures; instead, reliance was placed on TCR beta sequences and their occurrence across donors. In an earlier analysis of a few hundred of the donors, high-throughput TCR beta sequencing was used to judge whether each TCR beta V gene segment behaved as functional or pseudogenic. The study profiled the T cell repertoires of about 640 subjects by immunosequencing and related them to cytomegalovirus serostatus. Donor age, sex, ethnicity and CMV serostatus were compiled together with the repertoire data. Among the roughly 400 genotyped donors, roughly 80% belonged to the genetic ancestry cluster associated with self-reported Caucasian donors. On average, 235,054 unique TCR beta nucleotide sequences were sequenced per donor among some 420 genotyped donors of the cohort, with roughly 18% of those sequences being non-productive. Roughly 290 gigabases of sequencing data and 70 million to 100 million unique TCR sequences made up an early release that covered approximately 620 HLA-typed donors. A later analysis re-analyzed previously published TCR beta repertoires from 660 or so donors and added high-resolution HLA genotyping to study TCR occurrence patterns. The study aimed to test whether cataloging public T cell receptors could reveal signatures of past pathogen exposure. Points the paper makes about the study in general: Some IMGT-functional V segments, including TRBV6-2 and TRBV6-3, could not be distinguished by the 87-base-pair reads and were therefore excluded. The only immune exposure information available for the cohort was CMV serostatus. In a later analysis, most CMV-associated TCR beta chains were found to appear HLA-restricted, with HLA associations seemingly driven largely by CMV exposure. In vitro tests confirmed that a few of the cytomegalovirus-associated TCR beta chains recognize cytomegalovirus antigens. The classifier was reported to diagnose cytomegalovirus status with high specificity and sensitivity in both the original cohort and the validation cohort. In a later analysis, the rate of TCR association differed among HLA loci, with DRB1 alleles having the most associated TCRs and HLA-C alleles having the fewest. Most TCR sequences were observed very rarely across donors, whereas some public TCRs were present in many individuals. Strong co-occurrence of HLA alleles, especially DR and DQ, made assigning TCR associations to individual alleles difficult. According to a later analysis, parvovirus B19, influenza, CMV and Epstein-Barr virus appeared linked to several top co-occurrence clusters. Broadly in line with IMGT annotations, most TCR beta V segments showed up in productive rearrangements about 87% or about 30% of the time in an earlier analysis of several hundred of the donors. Presence/absence analyses assumed roughly uniform sequencing depth across donors, an assumption that may not hold. According to the authors, the approach could potentially be generalized to other disease states and immunological phenotypes. Specific HLA alleles were associated with roughly 16,000 TCR beta sequences at a false discovery rate of 0.05 in a later analysis. A cluster of highly shared sequence variants was judged likely to represent a technical artifact of the sequencing pipeline. This cohort had only TCR beta chains sequenced, and the lack of alpha or paired-chain data limited which features could be detected. V-gene and J-gene trimming of TCR beta chains was associated with a missense DCLRE1C variant in a later genetic analysis, and the association was replicated in an independent cohort. About 17 rarely observed V segments, including chromosome 9 orphons, were excluded from the earlier analysis of several hundred of the donors because counts were too low. Because some donors lacked HLA typing at each locus, the association tests relied only on the typed subset. A total of 150 to 200 TCR beta chains were listed by the study as associated with cytomegalovirus. Compared with equally common non-associated chains, HLA-associated TCR beta chains in a later analysis were more clonally expanded and had lower generation probabilities. Compared with the roughly 700-donor mean, donors in an Asian-associated ancestry cluster had fewer N-insertions in productive TCRs, according to a later genetic analysis. A further reported finding was that TCR beta sequences accurately predicted the HLA-A and HLA-B alleles for most subjects in the first cohort. Linkage disequilibrium might explain the correlated functional status among segregating V segments, but an unknown experimental factor could not be excluded.

Here V drops 5 bases and J drops 10 bases, and the junction holds 11 bases not matched to any gene. CDR1 and CDR2 are drawn from the germline V gene: MNHEY, SVGAGI. The CDR3 has 15 amino acids, counting the end cysteine and phenylalanine. The CDR3 DNA has 45 bases and is translated from base 1. Libraries were constructed by the immunoSEQ multiplex PCR assay. For the multiplex PCR, a mixture combining 60 forward primers for TCR Vbeta segments and 13 reverse primers for TCR Jbeta segments was used. The CDR3 region of rearranged TCR beta genes was amplified from genomic DNA by a multiplex PCR assay. The amplified TCR beta libraries were sequenced on the Illumina HiSeq System as 87-base-pair reads. The source study handled its data this way. A later analysis counted tens of millions of unique TCR beta chains across the 500 to 850 repertoires, and 10 million to 11 million of these chains were shared by at least two donors. Raw reads were error-corrected and collapsed into unique sequences with a nearest-neighbor algorithm that merged closely related sequences to remove PCR and sequencing errors. To assign V, D and J gene segments, CDR3 sequences were aligned to IMGT reference sequences. For a sequence to be retained, a match of at least six nucleotides was required to both a V gene segment and a J gene segment. Rearrangements were classified as productive when the CDR3 lacked stop codons and remained in frame with V and J, and all other rearrangements were classified as non-productive. Following IMGT convention, CDR3 was defined as the stretch from the second conserved V-encoded cysteine to the conserved J-encoded phenylalanine. In an earlier analysis of around 640 of the donors, sequences lacking an unambiguous match to a single V gene segment were excluded. An earlier analysis of several hundred of the donors called V segments functional above 56.7% productive rearrangements and segregating when the between-donor standard deviation exceeded 5%. A statistical classification framework was developed to diagnose cytomegalovirus status using the catalog of TCR beta chain sequences. In a later analysis, TCR nucleotide sequences were compared against IMGT/GENE-DB human TR gene sequences so that V and J genes could be assigned. Using the TCRdist pipeline, a later analysis assigned CDR3 sequences along with most-parsimonious VDJ recombination scenarios. In a later analysis, each TCR beta chain was defined by its CDR3 amino acid sequence together with its V-gene family, and reads lacking a unique V-gene family were excluded. To address suspected cross-contamination and a sequencing artifact, a later analysis removed approximately 600 highly shared, low-generation-probability nucleotide sequences. In a later analysis, a clonal expansion index for each public chain was calculated from normalized within-repertoire ranks of inferred template counts. In a later analysis, generation probabilities were computed using a VDJ recombination model fitted to out-of-frame rearrangements, and the results were checked against IGoR. In a later analysis, TCR-TCR, TCR-HLA and TCR-CMV co-occurrence was scored with hypergeometric tests, and a repertoire-size bias correction was applied to TCR pairs. In a later analysis, false discovery rates were estimated by permuting HLA or CMV assignments 20 times. In a later analysis, co-occurring TCRs were grouped with DBSCAN, and TCRdist sequence similarity was added when clustering was performed within HLA-allele-positive subsets. Repertoires with fewer than 30,000 or more than 120,000 public chains were left out of co-occurrence clustering, as were four to six repertoires with anomalous nucleotide sharing. Drawn from immuneACCESS, this table holds only the in-frame rearrangements with V and J called that TCRdb kept. Clones are partly lost; checked studies trace under half to an unresolved V gene and leave the rest unexplained. Clone size and the V and J calls come from that table; the DNA yielded D and trimming. This sample is represented by about 140,000 clones; more than 70% of them were singletons. Around 3% of the sample belongs to the ten largest clones.

The V and J segments used are TRBV6-5 and TRBJ1-4; TRBD1 fits 9 bases in the junction. The sequence came from a man between 35 and 55 years old in good health and CMV-seronegative. Sequencing was carried out using PBMCs. The CDR3 reads as follows: CASSRKPGQGGKLFF. The nucleotide sequence reads as follows: TGTGCCAGCAGTCGAAAACCGGGACAGGGAGGAAAACTGTTTTTT.